This T cell receptor beta chain was sequenced for a study of control samples from healthy donors and cancer patients. TCRdb's table, derived via immunoSEQ multiplex PCR, lists solely in-frame clones and lacks some. The table has roughly 140,000 clones, about nine tenths seen once; the top ten hold over 4%. The germline CDR1 and CDR2 sequences are SGDLS and YYNGEE. The germline V and J ends were trimmed by 1 base and 2 bases, with 7 bases remaining between them. This CDR3 spans 13 amino acids. V usage is TRBV9 and J usage is TRBJ2-7; tentative D call: TRBD2 (5 bases). The clonotype originates from a man younger than 45 in good health. The sequenced material came from blood. The CDR3 sequence is CASSVTGTYEQYF. Written as DNA, the CDR3 is TGTGCCAGCAGCGTAACCGGGACCTACGAGCAGTACTTC.